This TCR beta chain is from a study of cytomegalovirus exposure and HLA in healthy donors. The CDR3 covers 16 residues. CDR1 is SGHAT and CDR2 is FQNNGV in the germline V gene. Trimming removed 1 base from V and 5 bases from J; junction bases left unmatched: 8. A multiplex PCR was run with 60 Vbeta primers and 13 Jbeta primers. Only in-frame clones appear in the TCRdb table, and some are missing; sequencing was by immunoSEQ multiplex PCR. The repertoire holds a few hundred thousand clones, with roughly 91% as singletons. Sequencing was performed on PBMCs. This rearrangement joins TRBV11-2 to TRBJ2-7; 10 positions agree with TRBD1. This TCR came from a girl aged 2 to 9 in good health and CMV-seronegative. Here the CDR3 reads CASSLVMTGGRHEQYF. The DNA of the CDR3 is TGTGCCAGCAGCTTAGTTATGACAGGGGGCAGGCACGAGCAGTACTTC.